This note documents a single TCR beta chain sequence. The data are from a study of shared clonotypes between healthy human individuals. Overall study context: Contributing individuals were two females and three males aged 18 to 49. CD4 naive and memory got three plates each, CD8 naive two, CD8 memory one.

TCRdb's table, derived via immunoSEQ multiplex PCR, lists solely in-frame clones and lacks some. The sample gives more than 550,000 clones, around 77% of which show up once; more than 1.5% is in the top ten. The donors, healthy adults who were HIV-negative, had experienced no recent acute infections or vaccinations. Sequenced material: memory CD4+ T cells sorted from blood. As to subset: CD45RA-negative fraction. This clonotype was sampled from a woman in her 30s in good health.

CDR3 sequence (DNA): TGTGCCAGCAGCCAAGATGCCAGGCTGCGAGGAGAAAAACTGTTTTTT. This gives the protein CASSQDARLRGEKLFF. The chain carries TRBV14 and TRBJ1-4; D remains ambiguous. The CDR3 loop spans 16 amino acids. The germline gives CDR1 SGHDN, CDR2 FVKESK. The V end lost 0 bases, the J end lost 8 bases, and 16 bases lay between the germline ends.